This T cell receptor (beta chain) was profiled in a study of blood T cell repertoires in COVID-19. Study-wide context: The study drew acute and convalescent COVID-19 samples from the United States, Italy and Spain. PBMCs, B-cell-depleted T cells, or T cells provided the cDNA or gDNA that made up the material.

Methods used by the authors: Researchers report that nucleated cell counts were estimated from reference gene primer amplification. Sequencing used immunoSEQ multiplex PCR; TCRdb keeps in-frame clones, though not all of them. V, J and clone size are taken as reported in that table, and D and trimming were inferred from the DNA itself. The sample records approximately 310,000 clones, 80% to 90% being singletons. Specimen: peripheral blood. The receptor was isolated from a woman in her 50s who had recovered from COVID-19.

The CDR3 sequence: CASSVAGQRNYGYTF. Here the CDR3 DNA reads TGTGCCAGCAGCGTCGCGGGACAGCGTAACTATGGCTACACCTTC. The genes are TRBV7-2 and TRBJ1-2; 7 nucleotides line up with TRBD1. The CDR3 has 15 amino acids. Germline-derived CDR1 and CDR2 are SGHTA and FQGNSA. V was pared by 5 bases and J by 1 base, with 7 bases of the junction left unmatched.